These T cell receptor beta chains were read from a single sample in a study of T cells in Graves' hyperthyroidism and ophthalmopathy. TCRdb processed the multiplex PCR reads anew with MiXCR; each CDR3 protein has one entry. Among around 300,000 distinct CDR3 sequences, roughly an eighth were seen once, and the ten largest hold 7.9%. The sample was blood. The receptors originated from a woman aged 40 to 50 with Graves' hyperthyroidism. The CDR3 runs from the conserved cysteine through the conserved F or W. D genes are given only for firm matches. Part of the rows lack a size; the others show once, few, many or a class for expanded clones.

cdr3_nt cdr3_aa d_call v_call clone_size j_call
TGCGCCAGCAGCTTGAAGACGGGTGGGACTGTTGGGGGAAATGAGCAGTTCTTC CASSLKTGGTVGGNEQFF - TRBV5-1 many TRBJ2-1
TGCAGTGCTACCTCCGGGACAGGGGCAGACGAGCAGTACTTC CSATSGTGADEQYF TRBD1 TRBV20-1 - TRBJ2-7
TGTGCCAGCAGCTTGGACGGCTCGAGGAGCAATCAGCCCCAGCATTTT CASSLDGSRSNQPQHF - TRBV7-9 many TRBJ1-5
TGTGCCAGCAGTTTGGTGCAGGGGGGATCACCCCTCCACTTT CASSLVQGGSPLHF TRBD1 TRBV28 many TRBJ1-6
TGTGCCAGTAGTATTGGCTACACAGCTAACTATGGCTACACCTTC CASSIGYTANYGYTF - TRBV19 - TRBJ1-2
TGTGCCAGCTCACCCTTCGGGGGGAAAGATGAAAAACTGTTTTTT CASSPFGGKDEKLFF - TRBV18 few TRBJ1-4
TGCAGTGCTACAACAAACAGACTAGCGGGAGGGCCATCGGGCTCAGATACGCAGTATTTT CSATTNRLAGGPSGSDTQYF TRBD2 TRBV20-1 many TRBJ2-3
TGCAGCGTTGGGGCCGACAGTAATTCACCCCTCCACTTT CSVGADSNSPLHF - TRBV29-1 - TRBJ1-6
TGTGCCACCAGTGAAGGGAACTATGGCTACACCTTC CATSEGNYGYTF - TRBV24-1 many TRBJ1-2
TGTGCCAGCAAGACTGTTAGCTCCTACAATGAGCAGTTCTTC CASKTVSSYNEQFF - TRBV28 many TRBJ2-1
TGCAGTGCTAGAGGTTCACTAGCGGGAGACCTCCTCGACAATGAGCAGTTCTTC CSARGSLAGDLLDNEQFF TRBD2 TRBV20-1 many TRBJ2-1
TGCAGTGCTAGAGATCCCCGGACATTACAAGAGACCCAGTACTTC CSARDPRTLQETQYF - TRBV20-1 - TRBJ2-5
TGTGCCAGCAGTTCGACGACTACAGGGTTCGCTGAAGCTTTCTTT CASSSTTTGFAEAFF - TRBV27 many TRBJ1-1
TGTGCCAGCAGTTACTCGGGGGGGCGAGTGACCGGGGAGCTGTTTTTT CASSYSGGRVTGELFF - TRBV6-5 many TRBJ2-2
TGTGTCACCAGCAGTAGGGGTCCTCAGGGGGATACGCAGTATTTT CVTSSRGPQGDTQYF - TRBV15 - TRBJ2-3
TGCAGTGCTCCGTCCGCCGGAACCGGGGAGCTGTTTTTT CSAPSAGTGELFF - TRBV20-1 few TRBJ2-2
TGTGCCAGCATCCCCAGCGGGAGGGGCTCCTACGAGCAGTACTTC CASIPSGRGSYEQYF TRBD2 TRBV28 many TRBJ2-7
TGTGCAGGATCAAGCACGGGGCTAGGAGAGCAGTACTTC CAGSSTGLGEQYF - TRBV7-9 many TRBJ2-7
TGTGCCAGCAGCTCCTTTGCCCAGGGGCCACAGTACTTC CASSSFAQGPQYF - TRBV7-9 - TRBJ2-4
TGTGCCACCAGTGATTGGGGGACAGGGGATACGCAGTATTTT CATSDWGTGDTQYF TRBD1 TRBV24-1 many TRBJ2-3
TGTGCCAGCAGTTTCCCAGGGATCGACGAGCAGTACTTC CASSFPGIDEQYF - TRBV27 many TRBJ2-7
TGTGCCAGCAGTTTCCCTACCGGGGGGGGCTATGGCTACACCTTC CASSFPTGGGYGYTF - TRBV28 many TRBJ1-2
TGTGCCAGCAGTGCCCAGGGTAACAATGAGCAGTTCTTC CASSAQGNNEQFF - TRBV6-2/TRBV6-3 few TRBJ2-1
TGTGCCAGCAGTTATAGCGGCCCCATGAACACTGAAGCTTTCTTT CASSYSGPMNTEAFF - TRBV6-1 few TRBJ1-1
TGTGCCAGCAGTTCCGGGACAGGGGCCACTGAAGCTTTCTTT CASSSGTGATEAFF TRBD1 TRBV28 many TRBJ1-1
TGCAGTGCTAGAGCTTCGGACAGAAACAATGAGCAGTTCTTC CSARASDRNNEQFF - TRBV20-1 - TRBJ2-1
TGTGCCAGCAGCGTAGCAGCGGGAGTAACGAATGAGCAGTTCTTC CASSVAAGVTNEQFF TRBD2 TRBV9 many TRBJ2-1
TGTGCCAGCAGAAAGCGGGAGAAGGACGAGCAGTACTTC CASRKREKDEQYF TRBD2 TRBV27 many TRBJ2-7
TGTGCCACCAGTGACTGGGGACAGGGGGCATCCTACAATGAGCAGTTCTTC CATSDWGQGASYNEQFF TRBD1 TRBV24-1 many TRBJ2-1
TGTGCCAGCAGCTTAGAGCGGGAGGACGAGCAGTACTTC CASSLEREDEQYF TRBD2 TRBV7-8 many TRBJ2-7
TGCAGCGTTGGGGTTAGCGGGAGCACAGATACGCAGTATTTT CSVGVSGSTDTQYF TRBD2 TRBV29-1 many TRBJ2-3
TGCAGCGTTGAGGCTTTGGGACAGGGGGGAGCAGATACGCAGTATTTT CSVEALGQGGADTQYF TRBD1 TRBV29-1 many TRBJ2-3
TGCGCCAGCAGCCCCGAGGACGGAACTAATGAAAAACTGTTTTTT CASSPEDGTNEKLFF - TRBV5-1 many TRBJ1-4
TGTGCCAGCAGCCGTTCACTTGGAGGACTCAACAATGAGCAGTTCTTC CASSRSLGGLNNEQFF - TRBV13 once TRBJ2-1
TGTGCCAGCAGCTTAGAGACAGCCAATGAGCAGTTCTTC CASSLETANEQFF - TRBV7-6 many TRBJ2-1